These T cell receptor beta chains were read from a single sample in a study of cytomegalovirus exposure and HLA in healthy donors. Here immunoSEQ multiplex PCR was the method, and the copy in TCRdb shows in-frame clones only, minus some. This sample has roughly 140,000 clones, with 70% to 80% found just once. Sequenced sample: PBMCs. All receptors derive from a woman between 45 and 60 years old in good health and CMV-seronegative. The CDR3 runs from the conserved cysteine through the conserved F or W. D genes are given only for firm matches. Clone size is given for some rows only: seen once, a few or many times, or a class if the clone is expanded.

V: TRBV19
J: TRBJ2-1
size: .
length: 12
D: TRBD2
DNA: TGTGCCAGTCGGGGGGGGCGGAGTGAGCAGTTCTTC
CDR3: CASRGGRSEQFF

V: TRBV5-6
J: TRBJ2-7
size: .
length: 16
D: .
DNA: TGTGCCAGCAGCTTGACAGGGCCGCTCTACTCCTACGAGCAGTACTTC
CDR3: CASSLTGPLYSYEQYF

V: TRBV12-1
J: TRBJ2-2
size: .
length: 17
D: .
DNA: TGTGCCAGCAGCTCGTCCCGGGACAGGACCAACACCGGGGAGCTGTTTTTT
CDR3: CASSSSRDRTNTGELFF

V: TRBV7-2
J: TRBJ2-7
size: .
length: 13
D: .
DNA: TGTGCCAGCAGCCCAACACTAGCTGGCGAGCAGTACTTC
CDR3: CASSPTLAGEQYF

V: TRBV7-8
J: TRBJ1-2
size: .
length: 14
D: .
DNA: TGTGCCAGCAGCTTAAACCCCCGGCGGGATGGTTACACCTTC
CDR3: CASSLNPRRDGYTF

V: TRBV15
J: TRBJ2-3
size: few
length: 16
D: TRBD2
DNA: TGTGCCACCAGCAGACCCACTAGCGGGGGCACAGATACGCAGTATTTT
CDR3: CATSRPTSGGTDTQYF

V: TRBV7-6
J: TRBJ1-5
size: .
length: 14
D: .
DNA: TGTGCCAGCAGCTTAGCCCGGGGCAATCAGCCCCAGCATTTT
CDR3: CASSLARGNQPQHF

V: TRBV19
J: TRBJ1-1
size: .
length: 16
D: TRBD1
DNA: TGTGCCAGCCTCGGAGAGGACAGGGGCCCTAACACTGAAGCTTTCTTT
CDR3: CASLGEDRGPNTEAFF

V: TRBV7-2
J: TRBJ1-2
size: .
length: 14
D: TRBD1
DNA: TGTGCCAGCACCCTTGAGGGGGCAGACTATGGCTACACCTTC
CDR3: CASTLEGADYGYTF

V: TRBV4-2
J: TRBJ2-3
size: .
length: 15
D: .
DNA: TGTGCCAGCAGCTCCGACCCGGGTCTCACAGATACGCAGTATTTT
CDR3: CASSSDPGLTDTQYF

V: TRBV6-4
J: TRBJ2-1
size: .
length: 16
D: .
DNA: TGTGCCAGCAGTGACTCGCCCGGGAAAACGTACAATGAGCAGTTCTTC
CDR3: CASSDSPGKTYNEQFF

V: TRBV27
J: TRBJ1-4
size: few
length: 14
D: TRBD1
DNA: TGTGCCAGCAGCTTGACAGGGGGACAAGAAAAACTGTTTTTT
CDR3: CASSLTGGQEKLFF

V: TRBV9
J: TRBJ1-1
size: .
length: 14
D: .
DNA: TGTGCCAGCAGCGCGAGTGGGGGGGCGCGTGGAGCTTTCTTT
CDR3: CASSASGGARGAFF

V: TRBV5-1
J: TRBJ1-1
size: .
length: 14
D: .
DNA: TGCGCCAGCAGCTTGGGAGGGACTGCCTTTGAAGCTTTCTTT
CDR3: CASSLGGTAFEAFF

V: TRBV28
J: TRBJ2-7
size: .
length: 16
D: .
DNA: TGTGCCAGCCGCCCAAGTCTCCAGGATGTAGTACGAGAGCAGTACTTC
CDR3: CASRPSLQDVVREQYF

V: TRBV15
J: TRBJ1-1
size: .
length: 14
D: .
DNA: TGTGCCACCAGCAGATTGAACGGGAACACTGAAGCTTTCTTT
CDR3: CATSRLNGNTEAFF

V: TRBV6-5
J: TRBJ2-1
size: .
length: 15
D: TRBD1
DNA: TGTGCCAGCAGTTACCTTGGACAGGGGGACAATGAGCAGTTCTTC
CDR3: CASSYLGQGDNEQFF

V: TRBV12-5
J: TRBJ2-1
size: once
length: 15
D: .
DNA: TGTGCTAGTGGTTTGGGTCAGGTGGATTACAATGAGCAGTTCTTC
CDR3: CASGLGQVDYNEQFF

V: TRBV5-3
J: TRBJ2-5
size: .
length: 14
D: TRBD2
DNA: TGTGCCAGTATAGGGGCTAGCGGGGGTGAGACCCAGTACTTC
CDR3: CASIGASGGETQYF

V: TRBV30
J: TRBJ2-7
size: .
length: 12
D: .
DNA: TGTGCCTGGAGTGAGATAGAATACGAGCAGTACTTC
CDR3: CAWSEIEYEQYF

V: TRBV7-2
J: TRBJ2-2
size: .
length: 17
D: TRBD2
DNA: TGTGCCAGCAGCTCTGGGACTAGCGGGGGGTCGGACGGGGAGCTGTTTTTT
CDR3: CASSSGTSGGSDGELFF

V: TRBV4-1
J: TRBJ1-3
size: .
length: 15
D: TRBD1
DNA: TGCGCCAGCAGCCAAGCGGGGACAGTTGGAAACACCATATATTTT
CDR3: CASSQAGTVGNTIYF

V: TRBV7-9
J: TRBJ2-5
size: .
length: 16
D: .
DNA: TGTGCCAGCAGCCCAACTAGTCCCCTCACCCGGGAGACCCAGTACTTC
CDR3: CASSPTSPLTRETQYF

V: TRBV18
J: TRBJ1-2
size: once
length: 16
D: TRBD1
DNA: TGTGCCAGCTCACCCTCTCGAGACAGGGCAGTTGATGGCTACACCTTC
CDR3: CASSPSRDRAVDGYTF

V: TRBV18
J: TRBJ2-5
size: .
length: 16
D: .
DNA: TGTGCCAGCTCACCATCGAAGACTACACTCCAAGAGACCCAGTACTTC
CDR3: CASSPSKTTLQETQYF

V: TRBV19
J: TRBJ1-5
size: .
length: 12
D: .
DNA: TGTGCCAGTAGTACAGGAATTCAGCCCCAGCATTTT
CDR3: CASSTGIQPQHF

V: TRBV7-9
J: TRBJ2-1
size: few
length: 18
D: TRBD2
DNA: TGTGCCAGCAGCTCCCTTTGGGGGGGTCGAGGCTCCTACAATGAGCAGTTCTTC
CDR3: CASSSLWGGRGSYNEQFF

V: TRBV30
J: TRBJ1-3
size: .
length: 14
D: .
DNA: TGTGCCTGGAGCTCAGGGTACTCTGGAAACACCATATATTTT
CDR3: CAWSSGYSGNTIYF

V: TRBV6-5
J: TRBJ2-7
size: .
length: 14
D: TRBD2
DNA: TGTGCCAGCAGTCTCCGGACTAGCGGGGAAAGGCAGTACTTC
CDR3: CASSLRTSGERQYF

V: TRBV6-1
J: TRBJ1-1
size: .
length: 13
D: TRBD1
DNA: TGTGCCAGCAGGAGACAGGGAGACACTGAAGCTTTCTTT
CDR3: CASRRQGDTEAFF

V: TRBV11-2
J: TRBJ2-5
size: .
length: 15
D: TRBD2
DNA: TGTGCCAGCAGCTTAAGGGGTAGCGGGGTCGAGACCCAGTACTTC
CDR3: CASSLRGSGVETQYF

V: TRBV6-1
J: TRBJ2-7
size: .
length: 14
D: .
DNA: TGTGCCAGCAGTGAGGGGCCTGTCTCCTACGAGCAGTACTTC
CDR3: CASSEGPVSYEQYF

V: TRBV18
J: TRBJ2-7
size: .
length: 15
D: TRBD2
DNA: TGTGCCAGCTCACCGCGGGGAGGGGAGGGCTACGAGCAGTACTTC
CDR3: CASSPRGGEGYEQYF

V: TRBV7-2
J: TRBJ2-3
size: .
length: 18
D: TRBD2
DNA: TGTGCCAGCAGCTCTACTCGAGCGGGGGGTACCGACACAGATACGCAGTATTTT
CDR3: CASSSTRAGGTDTDTQYF

V: TRBV9
J: TRBJ2-3
size: .
length: 14
D: .
DNA: TGTGCCAGCAGCCCTCTGACTTACACAGATACGCAGTATTTT
CDR3: CASSPLTYTDTQYF

V: TRBV7-2
J: TRBJ1-4
size: .
length: 14
D: .
DNA: TGTGCCAGCAGCTTAGGGCAGTCTAATGAAAAACTGTTTTTT
CDR3: CASSLGQSNEKLFF

V: TRBV29-1
J: TRBJ1-1
size: .
length: 12
D: .
DNA: TGCAGCGGGGGCCCTTCCAGCACTGAAGCTTTCTTT
CDR3: CSGGPSSTEAFF

V: TRBV29-1
J: TRBJ2-7
size: .
length: 14
D: TRBD1
DNA: TGCAGCGTTCGACAGGGGCAAAGGTCCTACGAGCAGTACTTC
CDR3: CSVRQGQRSYEQYF

V: TRBV4-1
J: TRBJ1-5
size: .
length: 16
D: .
DNA: TGCGCCAGCAGCCAAGCACAGGGAAATAGCAATCAGCCCCAGCATTTT
CDR3: CASSQAQGNSNQPQHF

V: TRBV10-3
J: TRBJ1-4
size: few
length: 14
D: .
DNA: TGTGCCATCAGGCCCTCCGGACAGCTGGAAAAACTGTTTTTT
CDR3: CAIRPSGQLEKLFF

V: TRBV5-4
J: TRBJ2-3
size: .
length: 14
D: TRBD1
DNA: TGTGCCAGCAGCGGGGACAGATACACAGATACGCAGTATTTT
CDR3: CASSGDRYTDTQYF

V: TRBV10-3
J: TRBJ1-5
size: .
length: 13
D: TRBD1
DNA: TGTGCCATCTGCCGGGACAGGGGACAGCCCCAGCATTTT
CDR3: CAICRDRGQPQHF

V: TRBV11-2
J: TRBJ1-4
size: .
length: 15
D: TRBD1
DNA: TGTGCCAGCAGTAAACCGGGACAGGGGCGTGAAAAACTGTTTTTT
CDR3: CASSKPGQGREKLFF

V: TRBV11-2
J: TRBJ2-1
size: .
length: 14
D: TRBD2
DNA: TGTGCCAGCAGCACGGGGGGCTCCTACAATGAGCAGTTCTTC
CDR3: CASSTGGSYNEQFF

V: TRBV5-5
J: TRBJ1-5
size: .
length: 15
D: .
DNA: TGTGCCAGCAGCTTGTGGGTGGAGGGCAATCAGCCCCAGCATTTT
CDR3: CASSLWVEGNQPQHF

V: TRBV7-9
J: TRBJ2-1
size: .
length: 15
D: TRBD1
DNA: TGTGCCAGCAGACATCAGGACAGGTTAGACAATGAGCAGTTCTTC
CDR3: CASRHQDRLDNEQFF

V: TRBV10-3
J: TRBJ2-7
size: .
length: 15
D: TRBD1
DNA: TGTGCCACCCGCCCCCCGGAGACAGGGGAGAGAAAGCAGTACTTC
CDR3: CATRPPETGERKQYF